This is a list of T cell receptor beta chains from one sample in a study of T cell responses to AZD1222 COVID-19 vaccine. Produced via immunoSEQ multiplex PCR; TCRdb's table is partial and in-frame only. The sample has 89,000 or so clones; more than 70% are singletons. The sequencing here drew on peripheral blood, taken 28 days after the second AZD1222 dose. The receptors originated from an adult who received the AZD1222 COVID-19 vaccine. Each CDR3 is given with its conserved first and last residue. The order of the fields is CDR3 DNA, CDR3 protein, D gene, clone size, J gene, V gene. The D gene is left open where the match is weak. Rows give clone size only sometimes, using once, few, many, or a class for an expanded clone.

cdr3_nt: TGTGCCAGCAGCACCCGGGACAGGGGCCACGAGCAGTACTTC; cdr3_aa: CASSTRDRGHEQYF; d_call: TRBD1; clone_size: few; j_call: TRBJ2-7; v_call: TRBV7-9
cdr3_nt: TGCAGCGTCAGGGTCGGCGAGCAGTTCTTC; cdr3_aa: CSVRVGEQFF; d_call: NA; clone_size: NA; j_call: TRBJ2-1; v_call: TRBV29-1
cdr3_nt: TGCAGCGTTGAAGATGGGGGGACGGGGACCTTACTTCGTTACGAGCAGTACTTC; cdr3_aa: CSVEDGGTGTLLRYEQYF; d_call: NA; clone_size: NA; j_call: TRBJ2-7; v_call: TRBV29-1
cdr3_nt: TGTGCCAGCAGATCCAGACTAGCGGGAGGGAGCTACAATGAGCAGTTCTTC; cdr3_aa: CASRSRLAGGSYNEQFF; d_call: TRBD2; clone_size: NA; j_call: TRBJ2-1; v_call: TRBV7-3
cdr3_nt: TGTGCCACCCTGGTGCCGGCCTCCTACGAGCAGTACTTC; cdr3_aa: CATLVPASYEQYF; d_call: NA; clone_size: NA; j_call: TRBJ2-7; v_call: TRBV28
cdr3_nt: TGTGCCAGCAGTTTGTTAGCTGAGAGTGAGCAGTTCTTC; cdr3_aa: CASSLLAESEQFF; d_call: NA; clone_size: NA; j_call: TRBJ2-1; v_call: TRBV12-3/TRBV12-4
cdr3_nt: TGTGCCAGCAGTTTGAACAGGGATACCGAAGCTTTCTTT; cdr3_aa: CASSLNRDTEAFF; d_call: NA; clone_size: NA; j_call: TRBJ1-1; v_call: TRBV6-5
cdr3_nt: TGTGCCAGCTGGCAGGGGACCCCAAACACTGAAGCTTTCTTT; cdr3_aa: CASWQGTPNTEAFF; d_call: NA; clone_size: NA; j_call: TRBJ1-1; v_call: TRBV18
cdr3_nt: TGTGCCATCAGTGAGTCGTGGGGGGCCCAGGGGGAGACCCAGTACTTC; cdr3_aa: CAISESWGAQGETQYF; d_call: NA; clone_size: NA; j_call: TRBJ2-5; v_call: TRBV10-3
cdr3_nt: TGCGCCAGCAGCTTGGAGGTTGGGTCTGGAAACACCATATATTTT; cdr3_aa: CASSLEVGSGNTIYF; d_call: NA; clone_size: NA; j_call: TRBJ1-3; v_call: TRBV5-1
cdr3_nt: TGTGCCAGCAGTCCACTGACAGGGGCGGCCGGCGAGCAGTACTTC; cdr3_aa: CASSPLTGAAGEQYF; d_call: TRBD1; clone_size: NA; j_call: TRBJ2-7; v_call: TRBV28
cdr3_nt: TGTGCCATCCAGCGGGAGGGGAACGAGCAGTACTTC; cdr3_aa: CAIQREGNEQYF; d_call: TRBD2; clone_size: NA; j_call: TRBJ2-7; v_call: TRBV10-3
cdr3_nt: TGTGCCAGCAGTCTTTCCGGGACTAGCGCCCGGCTTGGGGAGCTGTTTTTT; cdr3_aa: CASSLSGTSARLGELFF; d_call: TRBD2; clone_size: once; j_call: TRBJ2-2; v_call: TRBV7-8
cdr3_nt: TGTGCCAGCAGTTTTCGCGGGAGGGGTAGCACAGATACGCAGTATTTT; cdr3_aa: CASSFRGRGSTDTQYF; d_call: TRBD2; clone_size: medium-sized; j_call: TRBJ2-3; v_call: TRBV28
cdr3_nt: TGTGCCAGCAGCTTAGAGTTTGCGGGAGGGAGGGTCTACGAGCAGTACTTC; cdr3_aa: CASSLEFAGGRVYEQYF; d_call: TRBD2; clone_size: NA; j_call: TRBJ2-7; v_call: TRBV7-6
cdr3_nt: TGTGCCAGCAGCAATCAAGCAGGATACAATGAGCAGTTCTTC; cdr3_aa: CASSNQAGYNEQFF; d_call: NA; clone_size: NA; j_call: TRBJ2-1; v_call: TRBV7-9
cdr3_nt: TGTGCCATCCGGACTAGCGGGAGTACCTTCTACGAGCAGTACTTC; cdr3_aa: CAIRTSGSTFYEQYF; d_call: TRBD2; clone_size: NA; j_call: TRBJ2-7; v_call: TRBV6-5
cdr3_nt: TGTGCCAGCAGTCGAGTGGGACTTTACGAGCAGTACTTC; cdr3_aa: CASSRVGLYEQYF; d_call: NA; clone_size: NA; j_call: TRBJ2-7; v_call: TRBV2
cdr3_nt: TGTGCCAGCAGCTTGACAGGGTCCCACGAGCAGTACTTC; cdr3_aa: CASSLTGSHEQYF; d_call: TRBD1; clone_size: NA; j_call: TRBJ2-7; v_call: TRBV11-3
cdr3_nt: TGTGCCAGCAGCCAAGGTTGGTTAGTGCGCGGTTCCTACGAGCAGTACTTC; cdr3_aa: CASSQGWLVRGSYEQYF; d_call: NA; clone_size: NA; j_call: TRBJ2-7; v_call: TRBV3-1/TRBV3-2
cdr3_nt: TGTGCCAGCAGCCCGTATACAGGGGGTATATCCCTCCACTTT; cdr3_aa: CASSPYTGGISLHF; d_call: TRBD1; clone_size: NA; j_call: TRBJ1-6; v_call: TRBV11-2
cdr3_nt: TGCGCCAGCAGCCAGGCAGACAGGGGACGGACTGAAGCTTTCTTT; cdr3_aa: CASSQADRGRTEAFF; d_call: TRBD1; clone_size: once; j_call: TRBJ1-1; v_call: TRBV4-1
cdr3_nt: TGTGCCAGCAGTTTCCAACCGTCGGGACTAGCGGGGTCTAGCTCCTACGAGCAGTACTTC; cdr3_aa: CASSFQPSGLAGSSSYEQYF; d_call: TRBD2; clone_size: NA; j_call: TRBJ2-7; v_call: TRBV27
cdr3_nt: TGTGCCAGCAGCTTAACAGGGTCCGGAAACACCATATATTTT; cdr3_aa: CASSLTGSGNTIYF; d_call: NA; clone_size: few; j_call: TRBJ1-3; v_call: TRBV7-2
cdr3_nt: TGTGCCAGCAGCCGGACCTTGGGTGGAAACACCATATATTTT; cdr3_aa: CASSRTLGGNTIYF; d_call: NA; clone_size: NA; j_call: TRBJ1-3; v_call: TRBV4-2